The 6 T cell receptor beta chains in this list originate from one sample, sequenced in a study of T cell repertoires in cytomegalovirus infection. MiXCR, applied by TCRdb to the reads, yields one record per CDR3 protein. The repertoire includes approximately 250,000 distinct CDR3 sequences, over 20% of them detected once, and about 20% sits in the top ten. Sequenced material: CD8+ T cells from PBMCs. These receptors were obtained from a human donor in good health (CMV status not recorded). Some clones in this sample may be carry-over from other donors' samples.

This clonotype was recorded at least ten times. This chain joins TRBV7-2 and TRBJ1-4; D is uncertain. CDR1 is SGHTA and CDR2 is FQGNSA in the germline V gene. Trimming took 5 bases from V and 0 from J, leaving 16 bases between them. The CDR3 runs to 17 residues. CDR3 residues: CASSLNPGRPTNEKLFF. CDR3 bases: TGTGCCAGCAGCCTAAACCCCGGGCGACCAACTAATGAAAAACTGTTTTTT.

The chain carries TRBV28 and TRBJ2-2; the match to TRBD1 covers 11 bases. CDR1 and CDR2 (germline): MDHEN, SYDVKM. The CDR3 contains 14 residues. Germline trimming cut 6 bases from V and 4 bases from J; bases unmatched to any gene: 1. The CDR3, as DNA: TGTGCCAGCAGGGGGACAGGGGGCACCGGGGAGCTGTTTTTT. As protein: CASRGTGGTGELFF. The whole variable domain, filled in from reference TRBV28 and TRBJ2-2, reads DVKVTQSSRYLVKRTGEKVFLECVQDMDHENMFWYRQDPGLGLRLIYFSYDVKMKEKGDIPEGYSVSREKKERFSLILESASTNQTSMYLCASRGTGGTGELFFGEGSRLTVL.

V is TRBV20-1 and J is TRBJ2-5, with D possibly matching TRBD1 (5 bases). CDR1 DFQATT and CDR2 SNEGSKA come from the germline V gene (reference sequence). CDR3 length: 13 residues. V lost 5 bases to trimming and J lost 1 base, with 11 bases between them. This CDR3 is CSAEQDPQETQYF. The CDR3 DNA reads TGCAGTGCTGAACAGGATCCCCAAGAGACCCAGTACTTC.

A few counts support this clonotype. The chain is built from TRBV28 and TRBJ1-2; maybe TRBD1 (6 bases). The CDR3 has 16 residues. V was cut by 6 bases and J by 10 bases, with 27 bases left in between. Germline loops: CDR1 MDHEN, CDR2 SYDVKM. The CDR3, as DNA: TGTGCCAGCAGCCCTCATACGGGGGCTAAATTGCTTGACTACACCTTC. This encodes CASSPHTGAKLLDYTF.

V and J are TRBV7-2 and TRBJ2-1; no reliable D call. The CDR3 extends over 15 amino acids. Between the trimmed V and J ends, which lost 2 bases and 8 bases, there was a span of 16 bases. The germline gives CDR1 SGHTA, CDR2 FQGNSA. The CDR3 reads CASSLYSPYKDEQFF. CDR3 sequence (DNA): TGTGCCAGCAGCTTATACTCCCCGTATAAGGATGAGCAGTTCTTC.

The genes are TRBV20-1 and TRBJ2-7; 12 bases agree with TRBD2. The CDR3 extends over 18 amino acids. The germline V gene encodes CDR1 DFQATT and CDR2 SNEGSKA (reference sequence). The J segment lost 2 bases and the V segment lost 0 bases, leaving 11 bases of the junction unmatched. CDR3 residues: CSARDLAGLAGRTYEQYF. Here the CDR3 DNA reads TGCAGTGCTAGAGATCTCGCCGGACTAGCGGGGCGAACCTACGAGCAGTACTTC.